The next 3 T cell receptor beta chains were all read from a single sample in a study of CD8+ T cells in alopecia areata. cDNA prepared by RNA extraction and subsequent reverse transcription served as the template for sequencing. Clones were sequenced by immunoSEQ multiplex PCR, and TCRdb holds only the in-frame ones, with some missing. The sample contains around 100,000 clones, roughly 55% of which appear only once. The treatment: oral pan-JAK inhibitor, 5-10 mg twice daily. The sample here was CD8+ T cells sorted from blood, taken at week 24, from a patient treated with tofacitinib. Source of these receptors: a human donor with alopecia areata.

The chain uses TRBV27 and TRBJ2-6; D is undetermined. The CDR3 contains 13 residues. Germline CDR1 reads MNHEY; CDR2 reads SMNVEV (reference sequence). Trimming stripped 6 bases from V and 2 bases from J, with 5 bases between. The CDR3 DNA follows: TGTGCCAGCAGGCTGACTGGGGCCAACGTCCTGACTTTC. This codes for CASRLTGANVLTF.

This clone was seen only once. The chain uses TRBV9 and TRBJ2-1, with D hard to call. The CDR3 spans 12 residues. Germline V gene lookup returns CDR1 SGDLS and CDR2 YYNGEE. V lost 4 bases and J 6 bases, leaving 8 bases between the germline ends. The CDR3 region has the DNA TGTGCCAGCAGCCCAGCCCCCAATGAGCAGTTCTTC. This sequence encodes CASSPAPNEQFF.

The chain joins TRBV11-1 to TRBJ2-2; D gene unclear. The CDR3 consists of 14 residues. CDR1 and CDR2 (germline): SGHAT, FQDESV (reference sequence). V lost 5 bases and J lost 7, with 14 bases in between. The CDR3 sequence is CASSPMFLGGELFF. DNA of the CDR3: TGTGCCAGCAGCCCAATGTTCCTCGGCGGGGAGCTGTTTTTT. Full variable domain (remainder filled in from reference TRBV11-1 and TRBJ2-2): EAEVAQSPRYKITEKSQAVAFWCDPISGHATLYWYRQILGQGPELLVQFQDESVVDDSQLPKDRFSAERLKGVDSTLKIQPAELGDSAMYLCASSPMFLGGELFFGEGSRLTVL.